The clone carrying this T cell receptor (beta chain) was counted a few times. V gave up 8 bases and J gave up 3 bases, with 7 bases separating them. The CDR3 extends over 11 amino acids. The data were obtained in a study of blood T cell repertoires in COVID-19. Study as a whole: The origin of the acute and convalescent COVID-19 samples was the United States, Italy and Spain. Sources were T cells, B-cell-depleted T cells, or PBMCs; the material itself was cDNA or gDNA.

Source study methods: The authors estimated nucleated cell counts from reference gene primer amplification. Profiling relied on immunoSEQ multiplex PCR, and the TCRdb table lists in-frame clones only, not all of them. V, J and clone size are taken as reported in that table, and D and trimming were inferred from the DNA itself. The profile covers around 210,000 clones, with approximately 85% appearing a single time and roughly 5.3% taken by the ten largest. The clonotype was recovered from a man aged 50-60 years with COVID-19, enrolled during active disease. Sequencing used peripheral blood. This chain connects TRBV12-3 or TRBV12-4 to TRBJ1-1; unclear D gene. In DNA, the CDR3 is TGTGCCAGCTCGGGAGACACTGAAGCTTTCTTT. It codes for CASSGDTEAFF.